Each of the 25 T cell receptor beta chains below was sequenced from the same sample in a study of T cell responses to AZD1222 COVID-19 vaccine (dated by TCRdb to the early 2020s). The time point label, read with the paper, signifies: baseline before first vaccination. Libraries were built with the immunoSEQ multiplex PCR assay. In TCRdb, the immuneACCESS table is reduced to in-frame sequences with V and J assigned. These tables do not hold every clone; where another copy was compared, an unresolved V gene accounts for under half, and the others remain unexplained. The sample profile shows around 160,000 clones; 85% to 95% of them were found once. 1.9% of the sample is taken by the ten largest. The sequences come from peripheral blood, collected on day 0 of AZD1222 vaccination. All receptors come from an adult in good health.

The chain couples TRBV6-4 to TRBJ2-1; D perhaps matches TRBD2 (5 bases). Trimming stripped 2 bases from V and 10 bases from J, with 12 bases between. The CDR3 spans 13 residues. Per the germline V gene, CDR1 is MRHNA and CDR2 is SNTAGT. CDR3 region: CASSDANRGEQFF. The DNA of the CDR3 is TGTGCCAGCAGTGACGCCAATCGGGGAGAGCAGTTCTTC.

V gene TRBV7-9 combines with J gene TRBJ1-1, with a tentative D call TRBD1 (5 bases). Germline assignment: CDR1 SEHNR and CDR2 FQNEAQ (reference sequence). The V gene lost 5 bases and the J gene lost 10 bases, with 17 bases spanning the gap. The CDR3 spans 13 residues. CDR3 protein: CASSPHEGNVAFF. The CDR3 DNA is TGTGCCAGCAGCCCCCACGAGGGGAACGTAGCTTTCTTT.

V is TRBV7-9 and J is TRBJ2-7; 11 bases fit TRBD2. Trimming took 1 base from V and 1 from J; bases not matched to a gene: 3. The CDR3 has 16 amino acids. The V gene's germline CDR1 is SEHNR and CDR2 FQNEAQ (reference sequence). CDR3 DNA: TGTGCCAGCAGCTTAGGGGGACTAGCGGAGTCCTACGAGCAGTACTTC. Its translation: CASSLGGLAESYEQYF.

J is TRBJ2-7 and V is TRBV6-5; D is undetermined. Per germline, CDR1 MNHEY and CDR2 SVGAGI. V lost 7 bases, J lost 3 bases, and 7 bases lay in between. The CDR3 contains 11 residues. The CDR3 is CASTLNYEQYF. CDR3 nucleotide sequence: TGTGCCAGCACCCTCAACTACGAGCAGTACTTC.

The chain joins TRBV4-1 to TRBJ1-2; perhaps TRBD1 as D (5 bases). Trimming shortened V by 5 bases and J by 2 bases, and 9 bases separated the two germline ends. The CDR3 covers 13 residues. Germline lookup yields CDR1 MGHRA and CDR2 YSYEKL. In DNA form, the CDR3 reads TGCGCCAGCAGCTGGGACGGAAACTATGGCTACACCTTC. Its translation is CASSWDGNYGYTF.

CDR3 sequence (DNA): TGTGCCAGCTCACCCCGGGACAGGGAGGGTCAGCCCCAGCATTTT. It is translated as CASSPRDREGQPQHF. The chain uses TRBV18 and TRBJ1-5, with 9 bases matching TRBD1. The CDR3 loop spans 15 amino acids. The trim removed 3 bases at V and 6 bases at J, leaving 6 bases unmatched. Germline V CDR1 and CDR2: KGHSH, LQKENI.

The chain couples TRBV11-2 to TRBJ2-1; 11 bases align to TRBD2. The germline gives CDR1 SGHAT, CDR2 FQNNGV. The CDR3 is 15 residues long. Trimming removed 5 bases from V and 8 bases from J; junction bases left unmatched: 8. The CDR3 nucleotides read TGTGCCAGCAGCCCGGGACTAGCGGACACTCATGAGCAGTTCTTC. Encoded protein: CASSPGLADTHEQFF.

This clone has only one observation. The chain carries TRBV5-5 and TRBJ2-7; 11 bases line up with TRBD2. Germline-derived CDR1 and CDR2 are SGHKS and YYEKEE (reference sequence). The length of the CDR3 is 17 residues. With V trimmed by 3 bases and J by 1 base, 9 bases remained unmatched. Here the CDR3 DNA reads TGTGCCAGCAGCTCTTGGCCTAGCGGGAGGTCTTCCTACGAGCAGTACTTC. Protein: CASSSWPSGRSSYEQYF.

V and J are TRBV2 and TRBJ1-2; 8 nucleotides align to TRBD1. Per germline, CDR1 SNHLY and CDR2 FYNNEI. This CDR3 is 16 amino acids long. After removal of 0 bases from V and 8 bases from J, the junction contained 11 bases not matched to a gene. The CDR3 is CASSEALTDRVRGYTF. DNA of the CDR3: TGTGCCAGCAGTGAAGCCCTTACGGACAGGGTGAGAGGCTACACCTTC.

The chain employs TRBV6-6 and TRBJ1-2; D might be TRBD1 (5 bases). The CDR3 totals 15 residues. CDR1 MNHNY and CDR2 SVGAGI come from the germline V gene (reference sequence). Trimming removed 0 bases at V and 4 bases at J, with 12 bases between. The CDR3 DNA reads as TGTGCCAGCAGTTACTCGATTCGGGGGGTCTATGGCTACACCTTC. Translating gives CASSYSIRGVYGYTF.

This sequence joins TRBV10-3 and TRBJ2-7; tentatively, D is TRBD1 or TRBD2 (6 bases each). CDR1 is ENHRY and CDR2 is SYGVKD in the germline V gene. V gave up 2 bases and J gave up 5 bases, with 10 bases separating them. The CDR3 is made up of 13 amino acids. CDR3 region: CAISERGDHEQYF. The CDR3 DNA reads as TGTGCCATCAGTGAGAGGGGGGACCACGAGCAGTACTTC.

This clone is a singleton in its sample. This chain uses TRBV7-3 with TRBJ1-1; TRBD1 matches at 7 bases. Germline V CDR1 and CDR2: SGHTA, FQGTGA. Losses at the gene ends were 3 bases for V and 5 bases for J; bases not matched to a gene: 3. The CDR3 consists of 13 residues. The CDR3 DNA sequence: TGTGCCAGCAGCTTCAAACAGGGGACTGAAGCTTTCTTT. Protein sequence: CASSFKQGTEAFF.

The chain has TRBV5-6 and TRBJ1-2; D gene unclear. The V end lost 1 base, the J end lost 6 bases, and 16 bases lay between the germline ends. The CDR3 totals 15 residues. Germline V gives CDR1 SGHDT, CDR2 YYEEEE. CDR3 loop: CASSLRSEGAHGYTF. DNA for the CDR3: TGTGCCAGCAGCTTGAGGTCGGAGGGTGCTCATGGCTACACCTTC. Filled out from reference TRBV5-6 and TRBJ1-2, the complete variable domain reads DAGVTQSPTHLIKTRGQQVTLRCSPKSGHDTVSWYQQALGQGPQFIFQYYEEEERQRGNFPDRFSGHQFPNYSSELNVNALLLGDSALYLCASSLRSEGAHGYTFGSGTRLTVV.

This clone was found once. The genes are TRBV12-3 or TRBV12-4 and TRBJ1-2, with D tentatively TRBD1 (5 bases). Between the trimmed V and J ends, which lost 6 bases and 10 bases, there was a span of 18 bases. The length of the CDR3 is 13 residues. CDR3 sequence (DNA): TGTGCCAGCAGACCGGCCGCAGGGAGTATCTACACCTTC. The encoded protein is CASRPAAGSIYTF.

This chain links TRBV6-5 with TRBJ1-1; tentative D call: TRBD1 (5 bases). The V gene's germline CDR1 is MNHEY and CDR2 SVGAGI. The V and J ends lost 6 bases and 5 bases respectively, with 16 bases between them. The CDR3 is 14 residues long. CDR3 nucleotide sequence: TGTGCCAGCAGCTATCTAGCAGGGAATACTGAAGCTTTCTTT. This encodes CASSYLAGNTEAFF.

This chain connects TRBV7-7 to TRBJ2-1, with unresolved D. The CDR3 has 15 residues. Between the trimmed V and J ends, which lost 4 bases and 4 bases, there was a span of 14 bases. Per germline, CDR1 SSHAT and CDR2 FNYEAQ (reference sequence). DNA for the CDR3: TGTGCCAGCAGCTCTTATCAAGCGAATTACAATGAGCAGTTCTTC. This encodes CASSSYQANYNEQFF.

The genes are TRBV18 and TRBJ2-1, with unresolved D. Germline V CDR1 and CDR2: KGHSH, LQKENI. Trimming removed 6 bases at V and 1 base at J, with 16 bases between. CDR3 length equals 16 residues. CDR3 DNA: TGTGCCAGCTCCACCTTTGCACGACGTTCCTACAATGAGCAGTTCTTC. Translated: CASSTFARRSYNEQFF.

The chain joins TRBV7-2 to TRBJ1-2; D remains ambiguous. The germline CDR1 and CDR2 sequences are SGHTA and FQGNSA. The CDR3 totals 14 residues. The germline V and J ends were trimmed by 2 bases and 1 base, with 8 bases remaining between them. The CDR3 reads CASSLNSGNYGYTF. The CDR3 DNA follows: TGTGCCAGCAGCTTAAATTCCGGTAACTATGGCTACACCTTC.

This chain joins TRBV11-3 and TRBJ2-7; tentative D call: TRBD2 (6 bases). The CDR3 spans 14 residues. V lost 8 bases and J 5 bases, leaving 19 bases between the germline ends. The V gene's germline CDR1 is SGHNT and CDR2 YENEEA. The CDR3 reads CASAGTVGGNEQYF. CDR3 in DNA: TGTGCCAGCGCCGGGACCGTGGGGGGAAACGAGCAGTACTTC.

The chain links TRBV2 to TRBJ2-7; D remains ambiguous. Trimming removed 5 bases at V and 3 bases at J, with 5 bases between. The CDR3 length is 11 residues. From germline, CDR1 is SNHLY and CDR2 FYNNEI. The CDR3 protein is CASSFGYEQYF. CDR3 coding DNA: TGTGCCAGCAGTTTTGGCTACGAGCAGTACTTC. The full variable domain, in which reference TRBV2 and TRBJ2-7 provide the parts outside the CDR3, is EPEVTQTPSHQVTQMGQEVILRCVPISNHLYFYWYRQILGQKVEFLVSFYNNEISEKSEIFDDQFSVERPDGSNFTLKIRSTKLEDSAMYFCASSFGYEQYFGPGTRLTVT.

DNA of the CDR3: TGTGCCAGCAGTCCACACAGGGGGCAGGGCACTGAAGCTTTCTTT. It is translated as CASSPHRGQGTEAFF. The chain recombines TRBV6-5 with TRBJ1-1; 9 nucleotides align to TRBD1. Germline V gene sequence: CDR1 MNHEY, CDR2 SVGAGI. The CDR3 covers 15 residues. V shed 5 bases, J shed 4 bases, and the junction held 8 bases outside the gene matches.

The rearrangement uses TRBV27 and TRBJ2-1; tentative D call: TRBD1 (6 bases). Trimming removed 6 bases from V and 7 bases from J, with 16 bases in between. CDR1 MNHEY and CDR2 SMNVEV come from the germline V gene (reference sequence). The CDR3 is made up of 14 amino acids. CDR3 protein: CASSLRDTRNEQFF. CDR3 DNA sequence: TGTGCCAGCAGCCTAAGGGACACCCGAAATGAGCAGTTCTTC.

V and J are TRBV5-5 and TRBJ2-7, with 11 bases fitting TRBD2. V lost 3 bases and J lost 0; bases outside the gene matches: 8. The germline gives CDR1 SGHKS, CDR2 YYEKEE (reference sequence). The CDR3 covers 17 residues. DNA of the CDR3: TGTGCCAGCAGCTCTTTGCCGGGACTAGCGGTCTCCTACGAGCAGTACTTC. Amino acid sequence: CASSSLPGLAVSYEQYF.

The chain has TRBV5-4 and TRBJ1-2; tentatively, D is TRBD1 (5 bases). This CDR3 spans 13 amino acids. The ends were cut back, 4 bases at V and 1 base at J, with 8 bases in the middle. Germline V gives CDR1 SGHNT, CDR2 YYREEE (reference sequence). The CDR3 bases are TGTGCCAGCAGCAGGGGTAATAACTATGGCTACACCTTC. Its protein is CASSRGNNYGYTF.

Written as DNA, the CDR3 is TGTGCCAGCAGTCTCTCAGCGAAACCGAACACTGAAGCTTTCTTT. The encoded protein is CASSLSAKPNTEAFF. This chain links TRBV27 with TRBJ1-1; no clear D gene. Between the trimmed V and J ends, which lost 5 bases and 1 base, there was a span of 14 bases. Germline loops: CDR1 MNHEY, CDR2 SMNVEV (reference sequence). CDR3 size: 15 residues.